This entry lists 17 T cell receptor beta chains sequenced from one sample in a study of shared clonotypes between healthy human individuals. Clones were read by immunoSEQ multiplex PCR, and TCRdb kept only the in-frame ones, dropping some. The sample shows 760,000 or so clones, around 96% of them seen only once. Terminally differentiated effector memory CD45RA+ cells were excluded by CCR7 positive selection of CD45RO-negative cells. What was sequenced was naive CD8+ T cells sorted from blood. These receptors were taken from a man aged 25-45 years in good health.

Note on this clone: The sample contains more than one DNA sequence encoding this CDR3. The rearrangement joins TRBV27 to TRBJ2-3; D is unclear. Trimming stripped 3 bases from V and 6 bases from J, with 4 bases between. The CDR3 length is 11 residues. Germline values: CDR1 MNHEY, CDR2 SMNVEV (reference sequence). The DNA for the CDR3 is TGTGCCAGCAGTTTTCTCGATACGCAGTATTTT. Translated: CASSFLDTQYF.

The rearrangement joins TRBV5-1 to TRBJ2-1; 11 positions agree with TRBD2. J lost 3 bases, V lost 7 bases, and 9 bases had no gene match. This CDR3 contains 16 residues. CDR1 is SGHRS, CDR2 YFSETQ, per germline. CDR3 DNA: TGCGCCAGCGGACCTTTCGGGACTAGCGGCTACAATGAGCAGTTCTTC. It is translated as CASGPFGTSGYNEQFF.

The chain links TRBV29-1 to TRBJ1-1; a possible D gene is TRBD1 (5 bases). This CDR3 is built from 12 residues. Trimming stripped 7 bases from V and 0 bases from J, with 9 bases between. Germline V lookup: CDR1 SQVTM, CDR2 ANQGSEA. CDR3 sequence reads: CSGGRVNTEAFF. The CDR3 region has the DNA TGCAGCGGGGGCAGGGTGAACACTGAAGCTTTCTTT.

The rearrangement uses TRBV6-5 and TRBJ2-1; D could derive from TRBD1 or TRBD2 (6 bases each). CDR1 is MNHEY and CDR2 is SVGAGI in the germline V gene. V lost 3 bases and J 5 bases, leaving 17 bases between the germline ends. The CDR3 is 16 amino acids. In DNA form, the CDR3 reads TGTGCCAGCAGTTATGTTTGGGGGGCCCCCAACAATGAGCAGTTCTTC. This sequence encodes CASSYVWGAPNNEQFF.

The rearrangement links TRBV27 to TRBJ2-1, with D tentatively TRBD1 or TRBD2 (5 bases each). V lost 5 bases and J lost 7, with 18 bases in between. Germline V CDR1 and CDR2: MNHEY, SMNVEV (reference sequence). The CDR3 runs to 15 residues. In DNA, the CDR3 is TGTGCCAGCAGTACGAGCGGTTGGGGCACAAATGAGCAGTTCTTC. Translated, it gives CASSTSGWGTNEQFF.

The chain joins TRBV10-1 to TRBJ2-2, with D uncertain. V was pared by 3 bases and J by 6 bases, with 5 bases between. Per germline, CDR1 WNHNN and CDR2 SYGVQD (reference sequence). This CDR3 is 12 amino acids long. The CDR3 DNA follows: TGCGCCAGCAGTGACAGCCCCGGGGAGCTGTTTTTT. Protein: CASSDSPGELFF.

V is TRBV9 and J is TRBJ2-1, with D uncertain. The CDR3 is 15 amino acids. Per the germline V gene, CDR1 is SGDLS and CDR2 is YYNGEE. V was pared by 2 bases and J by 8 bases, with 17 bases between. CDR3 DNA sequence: TGTGCCAGCAGCGTGGTGGCTGGAGTCGGTTATGAGCAGTTCTTC. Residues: CASSVVAGVGYEQFF. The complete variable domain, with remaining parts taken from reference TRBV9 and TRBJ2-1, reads DSGVTQTPKHLITATGQRVTLRCSPRSGDLSVYWYQQSLDQGLQFLIQYYNGEERAKGNILERFSAQQFPDLHSELNLSSLELGDSALYFCASSVVAGVGYEQFFGPGTRLTVL.

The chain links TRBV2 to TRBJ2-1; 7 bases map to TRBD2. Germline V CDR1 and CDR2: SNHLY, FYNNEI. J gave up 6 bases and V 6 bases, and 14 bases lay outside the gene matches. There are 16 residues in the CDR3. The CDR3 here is CASRQLAPRAANEQFF. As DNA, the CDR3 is TGTGCCAGCAGACAACTAGCGCCCCGGGCGGCCAATGAGCAGTTCTTC.

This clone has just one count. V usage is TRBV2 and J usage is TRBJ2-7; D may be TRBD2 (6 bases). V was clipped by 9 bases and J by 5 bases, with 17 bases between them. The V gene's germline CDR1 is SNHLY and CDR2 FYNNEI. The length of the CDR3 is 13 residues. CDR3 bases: TGTGCCAGTATAGCGGAACCGCTAGACGAGCAGTACTTC. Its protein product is CASIAEPLDEQYF. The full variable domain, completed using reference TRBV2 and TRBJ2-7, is EPEVTQTPSHQVTQMGQEVILRCVPISNHLYFYWYRQILGQKVEFLVSFYNNEISEKSEIFDDQFSVERPDGSNFTLKIRSTKLEDSAMYFCASIAEPLDEQYFGPGTRLTVT.

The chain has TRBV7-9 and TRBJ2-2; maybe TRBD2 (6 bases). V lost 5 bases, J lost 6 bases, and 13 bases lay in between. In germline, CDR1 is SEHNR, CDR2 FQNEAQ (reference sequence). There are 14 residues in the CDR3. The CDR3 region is CASSPGGISGELFF. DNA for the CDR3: TGTGCCAGCAGCCCTGGGGGGATATCCGGGGAGCTGTTTTTT.

The CDR3 nucleotides are TGTGCCAGCTCACCATCCGACAGGCAACACCAAGAGACCCAGTACTTC. Translating it yields CASSPSDRQHQETQYF. The rearrangement uses TRBV18 and TRBJ2-5; maybe TRBD1 (6 bases). V gave up 2 bases and J gave up 0 bases, with 13 bases separating them. This CDR3 spans 16 amino acids. The germline CDR1 and CDR2 sequences are KGHSH and LQKENI.

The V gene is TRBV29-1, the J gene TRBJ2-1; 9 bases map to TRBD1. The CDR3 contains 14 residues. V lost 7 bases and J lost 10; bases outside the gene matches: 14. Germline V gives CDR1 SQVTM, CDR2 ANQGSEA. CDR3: CSAWDRVRGSEQFF. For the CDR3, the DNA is TGCAGCGCATGGGACAGGGTTCGAGGGTCCGAGCAGTTCTTC.

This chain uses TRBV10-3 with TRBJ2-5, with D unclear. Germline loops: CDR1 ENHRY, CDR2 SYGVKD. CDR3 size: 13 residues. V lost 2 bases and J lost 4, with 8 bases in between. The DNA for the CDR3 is TGTGCCATCAGTGAGCCTCCGGGAGAGACCCAGTACTTC. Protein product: CAISEPPGETQYF.

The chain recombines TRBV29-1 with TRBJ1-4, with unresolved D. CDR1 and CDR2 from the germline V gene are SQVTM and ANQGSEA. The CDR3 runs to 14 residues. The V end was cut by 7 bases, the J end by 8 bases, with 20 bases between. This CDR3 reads CSALPGIQNEKLFF. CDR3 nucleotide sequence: TGCAGCGCCTTGCCCGGGATTCAAAACGAAAAACTGTTTTTT.

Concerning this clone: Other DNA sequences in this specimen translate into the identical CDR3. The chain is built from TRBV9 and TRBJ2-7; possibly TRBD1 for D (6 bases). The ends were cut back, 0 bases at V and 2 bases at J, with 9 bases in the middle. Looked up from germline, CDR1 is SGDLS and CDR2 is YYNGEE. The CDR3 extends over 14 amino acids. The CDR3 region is CASSVGGHTYEQYF. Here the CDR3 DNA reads TGTGCCAGCAGCGTAGGGGGACATACCTACGAGCAGTACTTC.

The CDR3 reads CARAETSTDTQYF. Here the CDR3 DNA reads TGTGCCCGGGCGGAAACTAGCACAGATACGCAGTATTTT. V gene TRBV10-3 combines with J gene TRBJ2-3; D unresolved. The CDR3 covers 13 residues. V was cut by 11 bases and J by 0 bases, with 12 bases left in between. Germline V gene sequence: CDR1 ENHRY, CDR2 SYGVKD.

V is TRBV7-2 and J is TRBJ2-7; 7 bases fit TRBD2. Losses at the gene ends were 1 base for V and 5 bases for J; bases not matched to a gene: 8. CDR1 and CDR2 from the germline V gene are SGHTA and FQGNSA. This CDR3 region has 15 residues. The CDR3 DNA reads TGTGCCAGCAGCTTAGGACTAGCCCCGGGGGACGAGCAGTACTTC. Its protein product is CASSLGLAPGDEQYF. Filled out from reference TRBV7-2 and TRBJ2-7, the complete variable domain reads GAGVSQSPSNKVTEKGKDVELRCDPISGHTALYWYRQSLGQGLEFLIYFQGNSAPDKSGLPSDRFSAERTGGSVSTLTIQRTQQEDSAVYLCASSLGLAPGDEQYFGPGTRLTVT.